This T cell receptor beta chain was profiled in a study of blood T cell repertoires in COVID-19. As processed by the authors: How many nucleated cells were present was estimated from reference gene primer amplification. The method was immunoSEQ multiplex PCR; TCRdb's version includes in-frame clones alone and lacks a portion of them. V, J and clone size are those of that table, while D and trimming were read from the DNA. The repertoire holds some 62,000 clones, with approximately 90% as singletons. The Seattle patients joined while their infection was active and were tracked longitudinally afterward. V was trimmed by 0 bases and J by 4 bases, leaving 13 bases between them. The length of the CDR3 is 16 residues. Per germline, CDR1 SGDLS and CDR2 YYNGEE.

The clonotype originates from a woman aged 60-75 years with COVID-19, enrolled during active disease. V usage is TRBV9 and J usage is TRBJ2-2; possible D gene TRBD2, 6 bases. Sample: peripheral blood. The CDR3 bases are TGTGCCAGCAGCGTAGCGGGAGTTGATCGCACCGGGGAGCTGTTTTTT. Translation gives CASSVAGVDRTGELFF. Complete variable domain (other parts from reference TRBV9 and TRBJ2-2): DSGVTQTPKHLITATGQRVTLRCSPRSGDLSVYWYQQSLDQGLQFLIQYYNGEERAKGNILERFSAQQFPDLHSELNLSSLELGDSALYFCASSVAGVDRTGELFFGEGSRLTVL.